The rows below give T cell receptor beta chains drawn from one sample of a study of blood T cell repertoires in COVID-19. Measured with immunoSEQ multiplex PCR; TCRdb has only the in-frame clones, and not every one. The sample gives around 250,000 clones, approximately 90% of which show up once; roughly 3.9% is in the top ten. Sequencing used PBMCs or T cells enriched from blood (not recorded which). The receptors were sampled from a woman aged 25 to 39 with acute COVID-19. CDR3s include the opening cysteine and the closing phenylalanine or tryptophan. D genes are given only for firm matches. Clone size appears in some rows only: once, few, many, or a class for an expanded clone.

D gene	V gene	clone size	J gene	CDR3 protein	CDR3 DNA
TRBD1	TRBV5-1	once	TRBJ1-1	CASRPGGADTEAFF	TGCGCCAGCAGACCAGGGGGCGCGGACACTGAAGCTTTCTTT
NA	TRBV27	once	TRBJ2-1	CASSSYPTYEQFF	TGTGCCAGCAGTTCCTACCCAACTTATGAGCAGTTCTTC
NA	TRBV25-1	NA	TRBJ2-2	CASSEPSGTPSRTGELFF	TGTGCCAGCAGTGAACCTTCGGGGACACCGTCTAGGACCGGGGAGCTGTTTTTT
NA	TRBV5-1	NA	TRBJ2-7	CASRISLLEAEQYF	TGCGCCAGCAGGATATCCCTCCTAGAGGCCGAGCAGTACTTC
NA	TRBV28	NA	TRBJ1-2	CASSEVDWSYTF	TGTGCCAGCAGCGAGGTTGATTGGAGCTACACCTTC
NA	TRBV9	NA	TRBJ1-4	CASSSERSNEKLFF	TGTGCCAGCAGCTCGGAGAGGTCTAATGAAAAACTGTTTTTT
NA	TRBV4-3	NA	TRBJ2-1	CASSQARGDEQFF	TGCGCCAGCAGCCAAGCCCGAGGCGATGAGCAGTTCTTC
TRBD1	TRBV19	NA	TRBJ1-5	CASSISGTEYLPQHF	TGTGCCAGTAGTATATCCGGGACAGAGTATCTGCCCCAGCATTTT
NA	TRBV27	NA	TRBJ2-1	CASSFLDREQFF	TGTGCCAGCAGTTTCCTAGATAGGGAGCAGTTCTTC
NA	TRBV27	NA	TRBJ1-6	CASTLGGDHSPLHF	TGTGCCAGCACCCTAGGGGGGGACCATTCACCCCTCCACTTT
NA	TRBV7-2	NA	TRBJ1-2	CASSLEDYYGYTF	TGTGCCAGCAGCTTAGAGGACTACTATGGCTACACCTTC
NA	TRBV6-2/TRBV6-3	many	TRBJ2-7	CASSYSDSSYEQYF	TGTGCCAGCAGTTACTCGGACAGCTCCTACGAGCAGTACTTC
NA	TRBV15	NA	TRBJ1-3	CATSRRGFSGNTIYF	TGTGCCACCAGCAGGAGAGGGTTCTCTGGAAACACCATATATTTT
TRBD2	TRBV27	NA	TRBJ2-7	CASSRSLISGGTYEQYF	TGTGCCAGCAGTCGGAGCCTTATTAGCGGGGGAACCTACGAGCAGTACTTC